The rows below give T cell receptor beta chains drawn from one sample of a study of blood T cell repertoires in COVID-19. TCRdb's copy holds only in-frame clones and misses some; the assay was immunoSEQ multiplex PCR. The table lists fewer than 250,000 clones, roughly four fifths of them singletons, with 4% to 4.5% in the top ten. The sequencing sample was made of peripheral blood. The receptors stem from a man in his fifties with acute or convalescent COVID-19. Each CDR3 is given with its conserved first and last residue. The order of the fields is V gene, D gene, clone size, J gene, CDR3 protein, CDR3 DNA. A D gene is named only where the DNA matches it firmly. Clone size is shown for a subset of rows, as once, few, many or a class of expanded clone.

v_gene: TRBV3-1/TRBV3-2
d_gene: TRBD1
abundance: .
j_gene: TRBJ1-5
CDR3aa: CASSDRGKQPQHF
CDR3nt: TGTGCCAGCAGTGACAGGGGGAAGCAGCCCCAGCATTTT

v_gene: TRBV13
d_gene: .
abundance: .
j_gene: TRBJ2-7
CDR3aa: CASSLYPGDEQYF
CDR3nt: TGTGCCAGCAGCTTATACCCGGGGGACGAGCAGTACTTC

v_gene: TRBV5-1
d_gene: TRBD1
abundance: .
j_gene: TRBJ1-2
CDR3aa: CASSLVTGTGAGYTF
CDR3nt: TGCGCCAGCAGCTTAGTTACCGGGACAGGGGCTGGCTACACCTTC

v_gene: TRBV6-5
d_gene: TRBD2
abundance: .
j_gene: TRBJ2-7
CDR3aa: CASLYWTSGRWEQYF
CDR3nt: TGTGCCAGCCTCTATTGGACTAGCGGGAGATGGGAGCAGTACTTC

v_gene: TRBV5-1
d_gene: .
abundance: .
j_gene: TRBJ2-2
CDR3aa: CASSPDRLSGELFF
CDR3nt: TGCGCCAGCAGCCCCGACAGGCTATCCGGGGAGCTGTTTTTT

v_gene: TRBV6-6
d_gene: .
abundance: many
j_gene: TRBJ1-5
CDR3aa: CASSYGTEGDQPQHF
CDR3nt: TGTGCCAGCAGTTATGGAACAGAGGGGGATCAGCCCCAGCATTTT

v_gene: TRBV5-4
d_gene: TRBD1
abundance: .
j_gene: TRBJ2-2
CDR3aa: CASSGQGGKTGELFF
CDR3nt: TGTGCCAGCAGCGGACAGGGTGGGAAGACCGGGGAGCTGTTTTTT

v_gene: TRBV5-1
d_gene: .
abundance: .
j_gene: TRBJ1-2
CDR3aa: CASSDWVAGGYTF
CDR3nt: TGCGCCAGCAGTGACTGGGTAGCGGGTGGCTACACCTTC

v_gene: TRBV5-1
d_gene: .
abundance: .
j_gene: TRBJ2-5
CDR3aa: CASSLAGDSWETQYF
CDR3nt: TGCGCCAGCAGCTTGGCGGGGGATAGTTGGGAGACCCAGTACTTC

v_gene: TRBV11-3
d_gene: .
abundance: .
j_gene: TRBJ2-1
CDR3aa: CASSFGSGYYNEQFF
CDR3nt: TGTGCCAGCAGCTTTGGAAGCGGTTACTACAATGAGCAGTTCTTC

v_gene: TRBV6-5
d_gene: .
abundance: .
j_gene: TRBJ2-7
CDR3aa: CASSPDSNEQYF
CDR3nt: TGTGCCAGCAGTCCGGACAGTAACGAGCAGTACTTC

v_gene: TRBV5-1
d_gene: TRBD2
abundance: .
j_gene: TRBJ2-3
CDR3aa: CASSEGLAVSTDTQYF
CDR3nt: TGCGCCAGCAGCGAGGGGCTAGCGGTAAGCACAGATACGCAGTATTTT

v_gene: TRBV5-1
d_gene: .
abundance: .
j_gene: TRBJ1-1
CDR3aa: CASRIDMNTEAFF
CDR3nt: TGCGCCAGCCGCATAGACATGAACACTGAAGCTTTCTTT

v_gene: TRBV9
d_gene: TRBD2
abundance: .
j_gene: TRBJ2-5
CDR3aa: CASSVTGGGQETQYF
CDR3nt: TGTGCCAGCAGCGTAACCGGCGGGGGCCAAGAGACCCAGTACTTC

v_gene: TRBV18
d_gene: TRBD2
abundance: .
j_gene: TRBJ2-7
CDR3aa: CASSPPGKRGDSYEQYF
CDR3nt: TGTGCCAGCTCACCACCGGGCAAGCGGGGGGACTCCTACGAGCAGTACTTC